This T cell receptor (beta chain) was identified during a study of human T cells and chemical hapten exposure. The time point denotes: patch test 3, about 24 weeks after DPC sensitization. Treatment of the sample: therapeutic diphenylcyclopropenone sensitization with weekly scalp DPC. Non-pregnant alopecia patients aged 18 to 70, suitable for DPC therapy. CDR3 length: 15 amino acids. The ends were cut back, 7 bases at V and 2 bases at J, with 15 bases in the middle. The germline gives CDR1 MNHEY, CDR2 SVGEGT. Using its own MiXCR run on the RACE reads, TCRdb lists one record per CDR3 protein. The repertoire holds about 52,000 distinct CDR3 sequences, with 8% to 10% as singletons. This clonotype was observed a handful of times.

This specimen consisted of whole blood, obtained in connection with sensitization to the hapten diphenylcyclopropenone (DPC). The TCR sequence derives from a middle-aged woman with alopecia areata. Some clones in this sample may be carry-over from other donors' samples. V gene TRBV6-2 or TRBV6-3 combines with J gene TRBJ1-5; unclear D gene. CDR3 coding DNA: TGTGCCAGCACCCCTAGAGTGGCAGGCAATCAGCCCCAGCATTTT. This gives the protein CASTPRVAGNQPQHF.